The next 20 T cell receptor beta chains were all read from a single sample in a study of blood T cell repertoires in COVID-19. The method was immunoSEQ multiplex PCR; TCRdb's version includes in-frame clones alone and lacks a portion of them. The repertoire holds 250,000 to 300,000 clones, with approximately 89% as singletons. The specimen sequenced was peripheral blood. All receptors come from a woman in her fifties or sixties with acute or convalescent COVID-19.

Comments on this clone: Other DNA sequences in this sample translate to the same CDR3. The chain couples TRBV27 to TRBJ1-6; TRBD1 aligns across 8 bases. The J segment lost 3 bases and the V segment lost 6 bases, leaving 10 bases of the junction unmatched. The CDR3 covers 17 residues. The germline gives CDR1 MNHEY, CDR2 SMNVEV (reference sequence). This CDR3 reads CASRLISGGGYNSPLHF. Here the CDR3 DNA reads TGTGCCAGCAGACTAATTTCAGGGGGCGGCTATAATTCACCCCTCCACTTT.

The chain combines TRBV5-1 with TRBJ2-7, with D possibly TRBD1 on 6 matching bases. V lost 0 bases and J 5 bases, leaving 21 bases between the germline ends. Germline loops: CDR1 SGHRS, CDR2 YFSETQ. This CDR3 spans 17 amino acids. As DNA, the CDR3 is TGCGCCAGCAGCTTGGGACAGGAGTCTTGGGGGATCCACGAGCAGTACTTC. As protein: CASSLGQESWGIHEQYF.

The chain has TRBV3-1 (or the pseudogene TRBV3-2) and TRBJ1-6; D is ambiguous. This CDR3 spans 15 amino acids. CDR1 is LGHDT and CDR2 is YNNKEL in the germline V gene (reference sequence). The germline V and J ends were trimmed by 1 base and 8 bases, with 12 bases remaining between them. CDR3 sequence reads: CASSQAEALDSPLHF. CDR3 DNA: TGTGCCAGCAGCCAAGCCGAGGCCTTAGATTCACCCCTCCACTTT.

The CDR3 reads CASSADSYGYTF. The DNA for the CDR3 is TGCGCCAGCAGCGCAGACAGCTATGGCTACACCTTC. This chain connects TRBV5-1 to TRBJ1-2; D is perhaps TRBD1 (5 bases). CDR1 is SGHRS, CDR2 YFSETQ, per germline. The CDR3 is 12 amino acids. V lost 4 bases and J lost 4, with 8 bases in between.

In nucleotides, the CDR3 is TGTGCCAGCAGCCCAACACAGGGACAGAGCTCCTACAATGAGCAGTTCTTC. It translates to CASSPTQGQSSYNEQFF. This chain joins TRBV28 and TRBJ2-1; 7 bases are shared with TRBD1. The CDR3 runs to 17 residues. V lost 6 bases and J lost 0; bases outside the gene matches: 11. From germline, CDR1 is MDHEN and CDR2 SYDVKM.

The J gene is TRBJ1-5, the V gene TRBV7-8, with a weak D call TRBD1 (6 bases). Per the germline V gene, CDR1 is SGHVS and CDR2 is FQNEAQ. The CDR3 spans 14 residues. Trimming removed 0 bases at V and 9 bases at J, with 12 bases between. The CDR3 sequence is CASSLARTAPPQHF. CDR3 bases: TGTGCCAGCAGCTTAGCCCGGACAGCTCCGCCCCAGCATTTT.

The genes are TRBV7-2 and TRBJ1-3; D remains ambiguous. CDR3 length: 15 amino acids. Deletions cut 2 bases from V and 0 bases from J, with 8 bases between. Germline V CDR1 and CDR2: SGHTA, FQGNSA. This chain's CDR3 is CASSLPGFSGNTIYF. The CDR3 DNA sequence: TGTGCCAGCAGCTTACCTGGCTTCTCTGGAAACACCATATATTTT. The full variable domain, rest sourced from reference TRBV7-2 and TRBJ1-3, is GAGVSQSPSNKVTEKGKDVELRCDPISGHTALYWYRQSLGQGLEFLIYFQGNSAPDKSGLPSDRFSAERTGGSVSTLTIQRTQQEDSAVYLCASSLPGFSGNTIYFGEGSWLTVV.

The chain recombines TRBV5-1 with TRBJ1-4, with 10 bases lining up with TRBD1. Trimming cost V 4 bases and J 6 bases; bases outside gene matches: 3. The CDR3 loop spans 14 amino acids. From germline, CDR1 is SGHRS and CDR2 YFSETQ. For the CDR3, the DNA is TGCGCCAGCAGCGCCGGGACAGGGGATGAAAAACTGTTTTTT. It is translated as CASSAGTGDEKLFF.

The chain is built from TRBV12-5 and TRBJ1-1; 7 nucleotides match TRBD1. The germline CDR1 and CDR2 sequences are LGHNT and FRNRAP. The CDR3 runs to 14 residues. V dropped 5 bases and J dropped 5; count of bases not matched to a gene: 8. The CDR3 DNA reads as TGTGCTAGTGGTCCCCCTCCAGGGGGGACTGAAGCTTTCTTT. This codes for CASGPPPGGTEAFF.

This chain joins TRBV27 and TRBJ2-1; tentatively, D is TRBD2 (6 bases). Germline values: CDR1 MNHEY, CDR2 SMNVEV (reference sequence). The CDR3 extends over 19 amino acids. Trimming stripped 0 bases from V and 4 bases from J, with 22 bases between. The CDR3 spells CASSLSRVWAGPSYNEQFF. In nucleotides, the CDR3 is TGTGCCAGCAGTTTATCCCGGGTCTGGGCGGGACCGTCTTACAATGAGCAGTTCTTC.

The rearrangement joins TRBV5-1 to TRBJ2-1, with TRBD2 identical over 7 bases. V shed 0 bases and J 8 bases; nucleotides not matched to a gene: 8. Germline V CDR1 and CDR2: SGHRS, YFSETQ. The CDR3 is made up of 15 amino acids. Here the CDR3 reads CASSLEAGMGYEQFF. For the CDR3, the DNA is TGCGCCAGCAGCTTGGAAGCGGGGATGGGGTATGAGCAGTTCTTC.

This chain joins TRBV5-6 and TRBJ2-5; D is possibly TRBD1 (5 bases). CDR3 length: 15 residues. CDR1 is SGHDT and CDR2 is YYEEEE in the germline V gene. V gave up 2 bases and J gave up 1 base, with 12 bases separating them. The CDR3 here is CASSLAQGRQETQYF. CDR3 in DNA: TGTGCCAGCAGCTTAGCGCAGGGCCGCCAAGAGACCCAGTACTTC.

The V call is TRBV18, the J call TRBJ2-2; the match to TRBD2 covers 8 bases. Per germline, CDR1 KGHSH and CDR2 LQKENI. The V and J ends lost 2 bases and 2 bases, in that order; junction bases with no gene match: 1. The CDR3 extends over 15 amino acids. DNA for the CDR3: TGTGCCAGCTCACCAACTAGCGGAAACACCGGGGAGCTGTTTTTT. This codes for CASSPTSGNTGELFF.

This chain links TRBV9 with TRBJ2-5; 8 bases are a match to TRBD2. The V and J ends lost 3 bases and 2 bases, in that order; junction bases with no gene match: 9. This CDR3 has 16 amino acids. Germline CDR1 is SGDLS and CDR2 is YYNGEE. The CDR3 DNA is TGTGCCAGCAGCGCCACCGGGACTAGTTTTCAAGAGACCCAGTACTTC. Protein product: CASSATGTSFQETQYF.

The chain is built from TRBV3-1 (or the pseudogene TRBV3-2) and TRBJ2-5; 9 bases agree with TRBD2. Unmatched junction bases numbered 5, after V lost 4 bases and J lost 2 bases. This CDR3 has 15 residues. Per the germline V gene, CDR1 is LGHDT and CDR2 is YNNKEL (reference sequence). In nucleotides, the CDR3 is TGTGCCAGCAGCCCCCAGCGGGGGGTACAAGAGACCCAGTACTTC. It encodes CASSPQRGVQETQYF.

CDR3 in amino acids: CASSATTGSYEQYF. CDR3 in DNA: TGTGCCAGCAGTGCCACGACAGGCTCCTACGAGCAGTACTTC. This chain joins TRBV6-4 and TRBJ2-7, with D possibly TRBD1 on 6 matching bases. Trimming shortened V by 4 bases and J by 0 bases, and 10 bases separated the two germline ends. The CDR3 is 14 amino acids. Germline CDR1 and CDR2: MRHNA and SNTAGT.

The table lists this clone with a count of one. The V and J genes are TRBV29-1 and TRBJ1-4, with 9 positions matching TRBD1. Per the germline V gene, CDR1 is SQVTM and CDR2 is ANQGSEA. The V segment lost 4 bases and the J segment 6 bases; nucleotides outside the gene matches: 9. This CDR3 spans 15 amino acids. CDR3 sequence (DNA): TGCAGCGTTGTACTTCCGGGACAGGGTTATGAAAAACTGTTTTTT. As protein: CSVVLPGQGYEKLFF.

The chain uses TRBV3-1 (or the pseudogene TRBV3-2) and TRBJ1-3; 8 bases are shared with TRBD1. Trimming cost V 4 bases and J 0 bases; bases outside gene matches: 2. The V gene's germline CDR1 is LGHDT and CDR2 YNNKEL (reference sequence). The CDR3 has 15 residues. The CDR3 spells CASSLGQGSGNTIYF. CDR3 nucleotide sequence: TGTGCCAGCAGCCTTGGACAGGGCTCTGGAAACACCATATATTTT.

The rearrangement uses TRBV12-3 or TRBV12-4 and TRBJ1-3; D may be TRBD1 (5 bases). Trimming removed 8 bases at V and 1 base at J, with 9 bases between. CDR3 size: 13 residues. CDR3 sequence: CASADSSGNTIYF. The CDR3 DNA reads TGTGCCAGCGCCGACAGTTCTGGAAACACCATATATTTT.

The rearrangement uses TRBV5-1 and TRBJ2-5, with D perhaps TRBD1 (6 bases). Per germline, CDR1 SGHRS and CDR2 YFSETQ. The V gene lost 2 bases and the J gene lost 2 bases, with 7 bases spanning the gap. The CDR3 runs 13 residues. The CDR3 spells CASSFQGQETQYF. Here the CDR3 DNA reads TGCGCCAGCAGCTTCCAGGGGCAAGAGACCCAGTACTTC.